A single sample is the source of the 22 T cell receptor beta chains below, sequenced in a study of T cell repertoires in cytomegalovirus infection. These receptors have no known antigen. TCRdb re-analysed the reads in MiXCR, keeping a single row per CDR3 protein. Among about 57,000 distinct CDR3 sequences listed, roughly 21% were seen once. This sample comprised CD8+ T cells from cultured PBMCs, obtained from culture after CMV antigen stimulation. The origin of the receptors is a human donor in good health (CMV status not recorded). Some clones in this sample may be carry-over from other donors' samples.

The V and J genes are TRBV29-1 and TRBJ2-7; D is possibly TRBD1 (6 bases). Germline CDR1 and CDR2: SQVTM and ANQGSEA. With 0 bases removed from V and 2 bases from J, the gap between germline ends came to 8 bases. The CDR3 has 13 residues. CDR3 nucleotides: TGCAGCGTTGAAGAGGGGGCCCCCTACGAGCAGTACTTC. It encodes CSVEEGAPYEQYF.

The chain recombines TRBV27 with TRBJ2-1; D is unresolved. Germline CDR1 and CDR2: MNHEY and SMNVEV (reference sequence). The CDR3 is made up of 16 amino acids. V lost 0 bases and J lost 8, with 17 bases in between. CDR3 sequence: CASSLSSGRVFDEQFF. The CDR3 nucleotides read TGTGCCAGCAGTTTATCATCTGGGCGAGTTTTCGATGAGCAGTTCTTC.

The chain combines TRBV6-2 or TRBV6-3 with TRBJ2-5; D not resolved. The CDR3 spans 11 residues. Germline V gives CDR1 MNHEY, CDR2 SVGEGT. The germline V and J ends were trimmed by 7 bases and 9 bases, with 12 bases remaining between them. The CDR3 loop is CASTFERAQYF. CDR3 coding DNA: TGTGCCAGCACCTTCGAAAGAGCCCAGTACTTC.

This clonotype occurred a few times. V gene TRBV4-3 combines with J gene TRBJ1-2; perhaps TRBD1 as D (6 bases). The CDR3 consists of 12 residues. V lost 0 bases to trimming and J lost 13 bases, with 12 bases between them. Germline lookup yields CDR1 LGHNA and CDR2 YSLEER. This CDR3 reads CASSQDRGRATF. DNA for the CDR3: TGCGCCAGCAGCCAAGACCGGGGGCGAGCCACCTTC.

This clonotype was seen more than once but under ten times. The rearrangement uses TRBV7-2 and TRBJ1-5; weak D call: TRBD1 (5 bases). This CDR3 spans 15 amino acids. Germline assignment: CDR1 SGHTA and CDR2 FQGNSA. Trimming took off 1 base at V and 1 base at J, with 8 bases between the two ends. Written as DNA, the CDR3 is TGTGCCAGCAGCTTAGTGAGGGGAAGCAATCAGCCCCAGCATTTT. It encodes CASSLVRGSNQPQHF.

This chain links TRBV10-3 with TRBJ2-7; D is unclear. CDR3 size: 15 residues. The V end lost 3 bases, the J end lost 0 bases, and 12 bases lay between the germline ends. The germline CDR1 and CDR2 sequences are ENHRY and SYGVKD. CDR3 nucleotide sequence: TGTGCCATCAGTGAAGACTTTAACAGCTCCTACGAGCAGTACTTC. Translation gives CAISEDFNSSYEQYF.

This clonotype was counted only a few times. The chain couples TRBV7-9 to TRBJ1-2; D is uncertain. The V end was cut by 3 bases, the J end by 6 bases, with 14 bases between. CDR1 and CDR2 from the germline V gene are SEHNR and FQNEAQ (reference sequence). There are 14 residues in the CDR3. CDR3 in DNA: TGTGCCAGCAGCTTCGAGCTCCGGGCGGATGGCTACACCTTC. This translates into CASSFELRADGYTF.

This clonotype was found once. The chain employs TRBV5-1 and TRBJ1-2; 7 bases fit TRBD1. The CDR3 spans 17 residues. V shed 4 bases, J shed 8 bases, and the junction held 20 bases outside the gene matches. The V gene's germline CDR1 is SGHRS and CDR2 YFSETQ. The CDR3 DNA reads as TGCGCCAGCAGCGCGAGCCCCCGAGAGACAGGGAGGGAAGGCTACACCTTC. It encodes CASSASPRETGREGYTF.

The rearrangement links TRBV28 to TRBJ1-5, with a tentative D call TRBD1 (6 bases). The CDR3 is 19 residues long. Germline V gives CDR1 MDHEN, CDR2 SYDVKM. V lost 4 bases, J lost 0 bases, and 22 bases lay in between. In nucleotides, the CDR3 is TGTGCCAGCAGTTACCCGGGACAACTAGAGCGTCTTAGCAATCAGCCCCAGCATTTT. Its translation is CASSYPGQLERLSNQPQHF.

This clonotype has just a few counts. CDR3 region: CASSFQGAVGYTF. The CDR3 DNA reads as TGTGCCAGCAGTTTTCAGGGGGCGGTTGGCTACACCTTC. V usage is TRBV25-1 and J usage is TRBJ1-2; 8 nucleotides align to TRBD1. Germline V gene sequence: CDR1 MGHDK, CDR2 SYGVNS. The CDR3 runs to 13 residues. V lost 5 bases, J lost 7 bases, and 6 bases stayed unmatched.

CDR3 sequence reads: CASSPHSTPYKNIQYF. In DNA form, the CDR3 reads TGTGCCAGCAGTCCGCACAGCACTCCTTACAAAAACATTCAGTACTTC. The chain uses TRBV11-2 and TRBJ2-4; D gene unclear. Deletions cut 6 bases from V and 3 bases from J, with 18 bases between. Germline assignment: CDR1 SGHAT and CDR2 FQNNGV. This CDR3 comprises 16 residues. The full variable domain, rest sourced from reference TRBV11-2 and TRBJ2-4, is EAGVAQSPRYKIIEKRQSVAFWCNPISGHATLYWYQQILGQGPKLLIQFQNNGVVDDSQLPKDRFSAERLKGVDSTLKIQPAKLEDSAVYLCASSPHSTPYKNIQYFGAGTRLSVL.

This clonotype was seen more than once but under ten times. The chain combines TRBV7-2 with TRBJ1-2; 8 bases are shared with TRBD1. With V trimmed by 4 bases and J by 4 bases, 8 bases remained unmatched. Germline V gene data show CDR1 as SGHTA and CDR2 as FQGNSA. This CDR3 is 15 amino acids long. The CDR3 spells CASSSHGQGGYGYTF. CDR3 nucleotides: TGTGCCAGCAGCTCCCACGGACAGGGTGGCTATGGCTACACCTTC.

The chain joins TRBV7-9 to TRBJ1-1; D is undetermined. The germline CDR1 and CDR2 sequences are SEHNR and FQNEAQ (reference sequence). V was cut by 4 bases and J by 11 bases, with 20 bases left in between. The CDR3 has 14 residues. The chain's CDR3 is CASSSPGGEPLAFF. The CDR3 DNA follows: TGTGCCAGCAGCTCACCTGGCGGCGAGCCTCTGGCTTTCTTT.

This chain uses TRBV7-9 with TRBJ1-2, with a weak D call TRBD1 (6 bases). Trimming stripped 5 bases from V and 4 bases from J, with 29 bases between. Germline assignment: CDR1 SEHNR and CDR2 FQNEAQ (reference sequence). The CDR3 length is 19 residues. The CDR3 is CASSGDLGTRTQTPYGYTF. The CDR3 bases are TGTGCCAGCAGCGGAGATTTGGGGACACGGACACAAACACCCTATGGCTACACCTTC.

This clonotype has more than one count but fewer than ten. V is TRBV12-3 or TRBV12-4 and J is TRBJ2-1; 13 bases are a match to TRBD2. The CDR3 is 16 residues long. Trimming at V came to 6 bases and at J to 4 bases, leaving 6 bases not matched to a gene. The CDR3: CASSRLAGGGYNEQFF. CDR3 nucleotide sequence: TGTGCCAGCAGCCGACTAGCGGGGGGCGGGTACAATGAGCAGTTCTTC.

As DNA, the CDR3 is TGTGCCAGCACCTCAGGGGGCATGGGGTACGAGCAGTACTTC. This encodes CASTSGGMGYEQYF. V is TRBV7-2 and J is TRBJ2-7; 8 bases align to TRBD1. The ends lost 7 bases at V and 4 bases at J; junction bases unmatched: 9. The CDR3 spans 14 residues. Per germline, CDR1 SGHTA and CDR2 FQGNSA.

The V call is TRBV7-8, the J call TRBJ2-1; 9 positions match TRBD1. The germline V gene encodes CDR1 SGHVS and CDR2 FQNEAQ. After removal of 4 bases from V and 5 bases from J, the junction contained 9 bases not matched to a gene. The CDR3 sequence is 16 residues long. The CDR3 bases are TGTGCCAGCAGCTCAGGCCCGGGACAGGGAAACAATGAGCAGTTCTTC. It specifies CASSSGPGQGNNEQFF.

This clonotype was recorded a few times. This chain joins TRBV7-6 and TRBJ2-7; the match to TRBD2 covers 9 bases. V shed 5 bases and J 5 bases; nucleotides not matched to a gene: 13. The CDR3 extends over 16 amino acids. CDR1 and CDR2 (germline): SGHVS, FNYEAQ. CDR3 in DNA: TGTGCCAGCAGCAAAACGCTAGCGGGGAGTGACAACGAGCAGTACTTC. Residues: CASSKTLAGSDNEQYF.

The chain combines TRBV7-6 with TRBJ1-1, with D unresolved. V was cut by 3 bases and J by 6 bases, with 8 bases left in between. There are 12 residues in the CDR3. Germline V gives CDR1 SGHVS, CDR2 FNYEAQ. Written as DNA, the CDR3 is TGTGCCAGCAGCTTCGTCCGGCCTGAAGCTTTCTTT. Translated: CASSFVRPEAFF.

Note on this clonotype: A read error may be the cause here, since a much bigger clone is one base away. V and J are TRBV11-1 and TRBJ2-3; D possibly matches TRBD1 or TRBD2 (5 bases each). In germline, CDR1 is SGHAT, CDR2 FQDESV (reference sequence). The CDR3 covers 15 residues. In DNA, the CDR3 is TGTGCCAGCAGCCCCGAGGGGTCTAGCACAGATACGCAGTGTTTT. Residues: CASSPEGSSTDTQCF.

This clonotype appeared a few times. The rearrangement joins TRBV7-6 to TRBJ1-1; D gene ambiguous. The CDR3 extends over 12 amino acids. Trimming took off 5 bases at V and 5 bases at J, with 9 bases between the two ends. Germline CDR1 is SGHVS and CDR2 is FNYEAQ. The CDR3 DNA is TGTGCCAGCAGCCCAAGAGGGACTGAAGCTTTCTTT. Translating gives CASSPRGTEAFF.

This clonotype has just a few counts. The chain recombines TRBV15 with TRBJ2-2, with D uncertain. This CDR3 is built from 13 residues. V lost 0 bases and J 6 bases, leaving 5 bases between the germline ends. Germline CDR1 reads LNHNV; CDR2 reads YYDKDF (reference sequence). The CDR3 here is CATSRDRSGELFF. The CDR3, as DNA: TGTGCCACCAGCAGAGACCGCTCCGGGGAGCTGTTTTTT.